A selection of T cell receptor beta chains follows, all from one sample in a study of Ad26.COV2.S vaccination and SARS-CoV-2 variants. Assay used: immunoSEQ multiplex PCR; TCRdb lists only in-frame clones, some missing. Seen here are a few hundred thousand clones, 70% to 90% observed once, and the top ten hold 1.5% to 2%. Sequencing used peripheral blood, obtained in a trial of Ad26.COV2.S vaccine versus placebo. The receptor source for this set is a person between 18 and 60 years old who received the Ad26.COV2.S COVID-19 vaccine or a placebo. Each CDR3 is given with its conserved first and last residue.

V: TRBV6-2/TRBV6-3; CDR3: CASSYSIKTYNSPLHF
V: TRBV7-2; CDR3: CASSLPRTSGGGYEQYF
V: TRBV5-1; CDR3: CASSTSGLIDEQFF
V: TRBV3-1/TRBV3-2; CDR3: CASSHRLAAGEYF
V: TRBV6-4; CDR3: CASSDSTDYNSPLHF
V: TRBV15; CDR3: CATSRGSRGNQPQHF
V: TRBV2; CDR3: CASSEAGTQYF
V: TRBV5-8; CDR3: CASSLFRAQEQFF
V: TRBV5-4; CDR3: CASSFSPGRAKNIQYF
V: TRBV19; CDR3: CASSMDTSYEQYF
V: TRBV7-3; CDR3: CASSLRSQETQYF
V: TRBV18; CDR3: CASSTGQGYEQYF
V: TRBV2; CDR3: CASSESQDYGYTF
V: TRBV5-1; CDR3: CARGGRYSHNEQFF
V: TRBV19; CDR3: CASSTPYPGNYGYTF
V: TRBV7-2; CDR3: CASSLSSGRANTGELFF
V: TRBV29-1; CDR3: CSVAQGAWNTEAFF
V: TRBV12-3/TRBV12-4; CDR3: CASGRSGASQYF
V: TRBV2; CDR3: CASREGVLGYGYTF
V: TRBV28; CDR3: CASRGGEDTEAFF
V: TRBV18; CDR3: CASSSRDRTLQPQHF
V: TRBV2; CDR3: CASSEWTSGQETQYF
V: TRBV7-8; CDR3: CASSFSGMAQYF
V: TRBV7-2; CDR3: CASSRDLAGNNEQFF
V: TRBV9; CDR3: CASSAGGMNTEAFF
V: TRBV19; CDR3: CASKASGSTDTQYF
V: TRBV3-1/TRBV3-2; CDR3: CASSPSRTGGPEAFF
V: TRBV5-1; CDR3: CASSLASTSGSTDTQYF
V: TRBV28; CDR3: CASSLSLGFGNTIYF
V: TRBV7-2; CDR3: CASSPRGAERETQYF
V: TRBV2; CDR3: CASGLRKGGGEAFF
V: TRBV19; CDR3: CATHSGSYEQYF
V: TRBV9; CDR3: CASKDREYYEQYF
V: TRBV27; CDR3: CASSAGTGANVLTF
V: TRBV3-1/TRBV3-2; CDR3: CASSQQLTGYTF
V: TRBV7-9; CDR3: CASSRGLSGGYTF
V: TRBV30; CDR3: CAWRAGGYGYTF
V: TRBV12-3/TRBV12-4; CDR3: CASSQTQKETQYF
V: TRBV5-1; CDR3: CASSPGMRGDEQYF
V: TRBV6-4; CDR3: CASSEGLWNTGELFF
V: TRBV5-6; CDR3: CASSLGPGEITGELFF
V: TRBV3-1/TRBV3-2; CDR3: CASSPPGTELIGELFF
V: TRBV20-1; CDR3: CSASPNRLAGSDEQFF
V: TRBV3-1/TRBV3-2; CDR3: CASSQAANYGYTF
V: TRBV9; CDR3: CASSQLAGGPEQYF